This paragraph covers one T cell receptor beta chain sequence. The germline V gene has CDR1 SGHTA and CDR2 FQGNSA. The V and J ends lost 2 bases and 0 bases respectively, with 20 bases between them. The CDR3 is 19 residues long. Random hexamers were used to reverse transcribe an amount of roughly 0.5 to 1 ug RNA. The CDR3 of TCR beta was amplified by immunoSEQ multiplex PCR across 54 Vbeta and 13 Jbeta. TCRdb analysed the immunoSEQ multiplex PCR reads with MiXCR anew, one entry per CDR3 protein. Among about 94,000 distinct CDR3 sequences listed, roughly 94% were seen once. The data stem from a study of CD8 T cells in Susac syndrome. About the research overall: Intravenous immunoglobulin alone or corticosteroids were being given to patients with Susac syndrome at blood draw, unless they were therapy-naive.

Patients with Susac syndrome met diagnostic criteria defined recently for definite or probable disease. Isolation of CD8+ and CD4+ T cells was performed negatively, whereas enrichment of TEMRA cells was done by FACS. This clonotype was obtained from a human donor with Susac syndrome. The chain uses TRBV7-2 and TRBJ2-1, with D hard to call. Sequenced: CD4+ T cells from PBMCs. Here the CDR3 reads CASSLNRRIRLSSYNEQFF. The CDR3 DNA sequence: TGTGCCAGCAGCTTAAATCGCAGGATCCGTTTAAGCTCCTACAATGAGCAGTTCTTC. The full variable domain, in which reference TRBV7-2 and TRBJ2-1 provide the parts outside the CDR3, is GAGVSQSPSNKVTEKGKDVELRCDPISGHTALYWYRQSLGQGLEFLIYFQGNSAPDKSGLPSDRFSAERTGGSVSTLTIQRTQQEDSAVYLCASSLNRRIRLSSYNEQFFGPGTRLTVL.